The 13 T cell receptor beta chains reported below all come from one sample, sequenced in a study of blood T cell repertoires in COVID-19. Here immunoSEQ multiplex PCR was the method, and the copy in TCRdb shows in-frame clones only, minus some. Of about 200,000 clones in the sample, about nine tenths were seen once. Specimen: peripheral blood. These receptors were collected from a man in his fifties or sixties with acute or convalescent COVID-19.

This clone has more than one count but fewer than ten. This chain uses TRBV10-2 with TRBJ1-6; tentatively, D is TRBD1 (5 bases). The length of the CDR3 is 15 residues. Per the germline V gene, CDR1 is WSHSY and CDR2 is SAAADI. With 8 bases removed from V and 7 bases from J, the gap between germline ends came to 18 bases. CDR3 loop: CASGYDGAQNSPLHF. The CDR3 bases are TGCGCCAGCGGCTACGATGGGGCACAAAATTCACCCCTCCACTTT.

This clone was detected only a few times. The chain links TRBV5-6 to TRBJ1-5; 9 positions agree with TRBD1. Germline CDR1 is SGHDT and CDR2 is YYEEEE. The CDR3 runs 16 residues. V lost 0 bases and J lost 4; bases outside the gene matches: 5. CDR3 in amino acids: CASSLGGTGTNQPQHF. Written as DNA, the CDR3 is TGTGCCAGCAGCTTGGGAGGGACAGGGACAAATCAGCCCCAGCATTTT.

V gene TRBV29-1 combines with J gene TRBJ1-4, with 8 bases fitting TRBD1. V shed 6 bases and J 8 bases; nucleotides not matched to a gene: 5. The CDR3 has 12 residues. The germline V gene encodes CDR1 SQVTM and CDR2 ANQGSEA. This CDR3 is CSVQGAREKLFF. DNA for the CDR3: TGCAGCGTGCAGGGGGCTCGAGAAAAACTGTTTTTT. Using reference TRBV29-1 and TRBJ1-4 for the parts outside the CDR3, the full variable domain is SAVISQKPSRDICQRGTSLTIQCQVDSQVTMMFWYRQQPGQSLTLIATANQGSEATYESGFVIDKFPISRPNLTFSTLTVSNMSPEDSSIYLCSVQGAREKLFFGSGTQLSVL.

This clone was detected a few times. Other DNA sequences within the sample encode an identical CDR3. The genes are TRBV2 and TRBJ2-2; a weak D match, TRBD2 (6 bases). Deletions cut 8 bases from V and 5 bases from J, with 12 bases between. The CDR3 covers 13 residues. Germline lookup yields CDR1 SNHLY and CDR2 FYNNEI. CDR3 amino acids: CASRRGGTGELFF. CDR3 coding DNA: TGTGCCAGCCGGAGGGGTGGGACCGGGGAGCTGTTTTTT.

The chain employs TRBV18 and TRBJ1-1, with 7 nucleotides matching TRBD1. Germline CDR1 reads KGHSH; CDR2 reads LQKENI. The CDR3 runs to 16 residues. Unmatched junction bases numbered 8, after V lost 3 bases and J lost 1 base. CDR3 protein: CASSPNTGARNTEAFF. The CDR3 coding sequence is TGTGCCAGCTCACCTAACACAGGGGCCAGGAACACTGAAGCTTTCTTT.

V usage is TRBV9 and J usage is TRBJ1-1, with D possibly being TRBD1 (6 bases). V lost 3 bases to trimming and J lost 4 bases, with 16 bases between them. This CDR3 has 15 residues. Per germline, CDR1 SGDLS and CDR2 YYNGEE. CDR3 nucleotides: TGTGCCAGCAGCGCTGGGGGGGGCAGCAGCACTGAAGCTTTCTTT. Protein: CASSAGGGSSTEAFF.

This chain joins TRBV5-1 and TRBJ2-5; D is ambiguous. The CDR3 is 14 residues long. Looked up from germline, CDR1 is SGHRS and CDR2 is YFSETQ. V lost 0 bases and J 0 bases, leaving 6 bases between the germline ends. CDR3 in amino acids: CASSLDAYQETQYF. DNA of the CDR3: TGCGCCAGCAGCTTGGACGCGTACCAAGAGACCCAGTACTTC.

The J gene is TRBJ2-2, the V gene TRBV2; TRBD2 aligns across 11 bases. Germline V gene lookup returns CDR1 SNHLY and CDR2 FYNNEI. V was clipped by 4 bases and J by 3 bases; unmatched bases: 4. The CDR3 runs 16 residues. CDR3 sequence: CASSGSGGAYTGELFF. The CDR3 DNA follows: TGTGCCAGCAGTGGTAGCGGGGGGGCGTACACCGGGGAGCTGTTTTTT.

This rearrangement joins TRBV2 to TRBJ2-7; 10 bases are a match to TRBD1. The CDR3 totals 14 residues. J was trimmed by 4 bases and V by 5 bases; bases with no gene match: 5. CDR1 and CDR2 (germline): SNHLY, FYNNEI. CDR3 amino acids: CASSHPGQGYEQYF. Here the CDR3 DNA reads TGTGCCAGCAGTCACCCGGGACAGGGGTACGAGCAGTACTTC.

The chain's CDR3 is CASSQDQGTYGYTF. The CDR3 coding sequence is TGTGCCAGCAGCCAAGATCAGGGTACCTATGGCTACACCTTC. The J gene is TRBJ1-2, the V gene TRBV3-1 (or the pseudogene TRBV3-2); D perhaps matches TRBD1 (5 bases). From germline, CDR1 is LGHDT and CDR2 YNNKEL (reference sequence). The CDR3 runs to 14 residues. V was pared by 0 bases and J by 4 bases, with 9 bases between.

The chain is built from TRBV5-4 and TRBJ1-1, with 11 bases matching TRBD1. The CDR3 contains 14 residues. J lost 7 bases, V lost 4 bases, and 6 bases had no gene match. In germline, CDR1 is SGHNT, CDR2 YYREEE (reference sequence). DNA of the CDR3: TGTGCCAGCAGCGCGCGGACAGGGGGCAATGAAGCTTTCTTT. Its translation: CASSARTGGNEAFF. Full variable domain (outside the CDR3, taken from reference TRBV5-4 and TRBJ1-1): ETGVTQSPTHLIKTRGQQVTLRCSSQSGHNTVSWYQQALGQGPQFIFQYYREEENGRGNFPPRFSGLQFPNYSSELNVNALELDDSALYLCASSARTGGNEAFFGQGTRLTVV.

The CDR3 nucleotides are TGTGCCAGCAGCTCGCGGACAGGGGAAAATTCACCCCTCCACTTT. Its protein is CASSSRTGENSPLHF. The chain carries TRBV11-1 and TRBJ1-6; 9 bases map to TRBD1. CDR3 length: 15 residues. The V segment lost 4 bases and the J segment 7 bases; nucleotides outside the gene matches: 5. The germline CDR1 and CDR2 sequences are SGHAT and FQDESV (reference sequence).

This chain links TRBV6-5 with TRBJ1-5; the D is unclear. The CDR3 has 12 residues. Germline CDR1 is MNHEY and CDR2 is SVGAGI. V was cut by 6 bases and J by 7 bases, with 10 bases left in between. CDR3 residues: CASSNVGQPQHF. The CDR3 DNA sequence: TGTGCCAGCAGCAACGTCGGGCAGCCCCAGCATTTT.